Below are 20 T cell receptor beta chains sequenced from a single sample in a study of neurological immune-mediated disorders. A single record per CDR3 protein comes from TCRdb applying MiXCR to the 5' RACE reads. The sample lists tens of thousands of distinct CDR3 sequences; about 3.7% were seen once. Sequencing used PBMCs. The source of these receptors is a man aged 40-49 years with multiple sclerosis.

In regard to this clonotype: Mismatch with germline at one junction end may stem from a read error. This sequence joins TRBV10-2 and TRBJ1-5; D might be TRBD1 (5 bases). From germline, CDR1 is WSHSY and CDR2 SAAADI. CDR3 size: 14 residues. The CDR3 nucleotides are TGCGCCAGCAGTGCAGACAGACCTAATCAGCCCCAGAATTTT. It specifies CASSADRPNQPQNF.

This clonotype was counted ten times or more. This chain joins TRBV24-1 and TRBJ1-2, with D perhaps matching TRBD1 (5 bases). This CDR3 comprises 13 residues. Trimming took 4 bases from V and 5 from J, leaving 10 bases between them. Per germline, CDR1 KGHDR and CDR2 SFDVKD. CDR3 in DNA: TGTGCCACCAGTGAGGGGCCCAAGTATGGCTACACCTTC. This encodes CATSEGPKYGYTF.

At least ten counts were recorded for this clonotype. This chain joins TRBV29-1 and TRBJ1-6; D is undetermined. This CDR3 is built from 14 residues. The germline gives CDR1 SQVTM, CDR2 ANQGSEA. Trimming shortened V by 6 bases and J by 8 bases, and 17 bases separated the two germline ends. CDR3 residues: CSVALQSSDSPLHF. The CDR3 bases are TGCAGCGTCGCCCTGCAGAGCTCTGATTCACCCCTCCACTTT. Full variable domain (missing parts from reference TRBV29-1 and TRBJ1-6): SAVISQKPSRDICQRGTSLTIQCQVDSQVTMMFWYRQQPGQSLTLIATANQGSEATYESGFVIDKFPISRPNLTFSTLTVSNMSPEDSSIYLCSVALQSSDSPLHFGNGTRLTVT.

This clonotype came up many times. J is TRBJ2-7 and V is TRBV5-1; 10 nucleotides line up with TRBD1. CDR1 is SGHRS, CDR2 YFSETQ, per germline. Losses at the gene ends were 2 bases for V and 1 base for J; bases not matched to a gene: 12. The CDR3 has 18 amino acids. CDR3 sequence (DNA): TGCGCCAGCAGCTTAGAACCTCCAAGACAGGGGGCTTCCTACGAGCAGTACTTC. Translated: CASSLEPPRQGASYEQYF.

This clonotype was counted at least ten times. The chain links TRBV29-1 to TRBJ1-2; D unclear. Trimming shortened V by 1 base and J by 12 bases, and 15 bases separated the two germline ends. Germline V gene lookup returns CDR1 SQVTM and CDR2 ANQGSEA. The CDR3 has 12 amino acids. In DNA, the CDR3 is TGCAGCGTTGAAGGGAAGGGAGTGAGGGACACCTTC. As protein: CSVEGKGVRDTF.

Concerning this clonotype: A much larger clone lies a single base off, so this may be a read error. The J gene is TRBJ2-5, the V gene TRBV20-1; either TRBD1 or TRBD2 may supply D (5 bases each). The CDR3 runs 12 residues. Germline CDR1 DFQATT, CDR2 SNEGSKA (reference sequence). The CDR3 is CSAGAVLETQYF. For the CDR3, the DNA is TGCAGCGCCGGGGCCGTCCTGGAGACCCAGTACTTC.

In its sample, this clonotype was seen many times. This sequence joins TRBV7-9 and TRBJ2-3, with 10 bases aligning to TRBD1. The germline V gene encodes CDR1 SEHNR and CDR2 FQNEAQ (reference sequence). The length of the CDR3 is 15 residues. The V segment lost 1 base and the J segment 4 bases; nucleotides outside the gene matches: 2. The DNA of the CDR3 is TGTGCCAGCAGCTTAGGACAGGGGGCGTCAGATACGCAGTATTTT. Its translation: CASSLGQGASDTQYF.

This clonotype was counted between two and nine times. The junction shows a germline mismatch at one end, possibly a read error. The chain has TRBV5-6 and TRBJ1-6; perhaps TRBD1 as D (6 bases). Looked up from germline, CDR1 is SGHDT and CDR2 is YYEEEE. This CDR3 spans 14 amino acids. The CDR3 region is CASRQKGGGSPLNF. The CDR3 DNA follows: TGTGCCAGCAGACAAAAAGGGGGGGGTTCACCCCTCAACTTT.

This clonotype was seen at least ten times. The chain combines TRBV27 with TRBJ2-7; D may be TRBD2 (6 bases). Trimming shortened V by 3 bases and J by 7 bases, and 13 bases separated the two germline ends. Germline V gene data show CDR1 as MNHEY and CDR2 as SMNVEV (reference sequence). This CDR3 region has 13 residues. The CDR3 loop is CASSFRGAGEQYF. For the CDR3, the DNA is TGTGCCAGCAGTTTTAGGGGCGCGGGGGAGCAGTACTTC.

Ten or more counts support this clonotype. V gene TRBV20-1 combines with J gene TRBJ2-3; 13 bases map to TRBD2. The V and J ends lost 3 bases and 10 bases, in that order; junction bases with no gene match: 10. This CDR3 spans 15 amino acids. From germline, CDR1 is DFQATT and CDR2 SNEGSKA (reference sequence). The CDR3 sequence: CSASWTSGGPTAQYF. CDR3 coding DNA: TGCAGTGCTAGTTGGACTAGCGGGGGCCCCACAGCGCAGTATTTT.

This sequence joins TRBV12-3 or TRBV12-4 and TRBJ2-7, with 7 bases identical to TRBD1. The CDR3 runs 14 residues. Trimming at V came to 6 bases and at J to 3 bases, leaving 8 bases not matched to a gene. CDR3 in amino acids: CASSNPGTVYEQYF. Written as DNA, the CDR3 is TGTGCCAGCAGCAACCCCGGGACAGTCTACGAGCAGTACTTC.

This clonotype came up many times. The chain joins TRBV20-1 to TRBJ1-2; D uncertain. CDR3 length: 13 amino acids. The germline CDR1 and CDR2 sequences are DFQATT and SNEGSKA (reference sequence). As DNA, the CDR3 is TGCGCCGCCGACGTACCCTTGATCCCTGGCTACACCTTC. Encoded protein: CAADVPLIPGYTF.

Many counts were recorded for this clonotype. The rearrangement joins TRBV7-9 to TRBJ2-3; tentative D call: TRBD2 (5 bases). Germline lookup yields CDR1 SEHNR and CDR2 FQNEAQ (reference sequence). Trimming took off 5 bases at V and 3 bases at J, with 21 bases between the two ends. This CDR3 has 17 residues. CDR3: CASSPSKARRVTDTQYF. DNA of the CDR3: TGTGCCAGCAGCCCATCCAAGGCCAGGCGGGTTACAGATACGCAGTATTTT. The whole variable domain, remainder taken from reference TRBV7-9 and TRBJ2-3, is DTGVSQNPRHKITKRGQNVTFRCDPISEHNRLYWYRQTLGQGPEFLTYFQNEAQLEKSRLLSDRFSAERPKGSFSTLEIQRTEQGDSAMYLCASSPSKARRVTDTQYFGPGTRLTVL.

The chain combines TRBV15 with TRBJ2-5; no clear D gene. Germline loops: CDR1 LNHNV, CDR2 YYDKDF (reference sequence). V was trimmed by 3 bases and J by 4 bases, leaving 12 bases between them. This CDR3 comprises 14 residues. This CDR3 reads CATSRNNPRETQYF. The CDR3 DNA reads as TGTGCCACCAGCAGGAATAATCCCAGAGAGACCCAGTACTTC.

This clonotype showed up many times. This chain's CDR3 is CASSPRRGGVGNQPQHF. For the CDR3, the DNA is TGTGCCAGCAGCCCACGGCGGGGGGGGGTAGGCAATCAGCCCCAGCATTTT. This chain links TRBV28 with TRBJ1-5; D possibly corresponds to TRBD1 (5 bases). V was shortened by 6 bases and J by 2 bases, with 20 bases between the two germline ends. The CDR3 is 17 amino acids. Germline-derived CDR1 and CDR2 are MDHEN and SYDVKM.

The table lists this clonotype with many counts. DNA of the CDR3: TGTGCCAGCAGTCGACAGATCAATGAGCAGTTCTTC. Its protein is CASSRQINEQFF. The chain combines TRBV12-3 or TRBV12-4 with TRBJ2-1; tentative D call: TRBD1 (5 bases). The CDR3 length is 12 residues. V lost 5 bases to trimming and J lost 6 bases, with 8 bases between them.

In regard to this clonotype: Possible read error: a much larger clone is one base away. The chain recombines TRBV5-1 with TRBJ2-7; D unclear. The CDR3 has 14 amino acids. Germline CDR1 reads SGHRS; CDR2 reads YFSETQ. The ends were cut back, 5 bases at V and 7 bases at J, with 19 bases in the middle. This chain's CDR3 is CASSRPGRREEQYF. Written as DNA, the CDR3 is TGCGCCAGCAGTAGACCAGGTAGGCGTGAAGAGCAGTACTTC.

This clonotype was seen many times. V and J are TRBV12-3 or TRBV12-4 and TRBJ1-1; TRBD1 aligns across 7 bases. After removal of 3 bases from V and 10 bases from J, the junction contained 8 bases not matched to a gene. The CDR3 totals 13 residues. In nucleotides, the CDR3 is TGTGCCAGCAGTTTCGAGGGGGCAGTTCTAGCTTTCTTT. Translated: CASSFEGAVLAFF.

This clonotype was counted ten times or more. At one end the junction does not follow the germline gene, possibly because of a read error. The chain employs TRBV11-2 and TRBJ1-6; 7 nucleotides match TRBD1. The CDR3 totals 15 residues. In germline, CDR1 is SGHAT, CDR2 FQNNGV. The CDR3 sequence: CASSAQGGVNSPPHF. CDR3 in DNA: TGTGCCAGCAGTGCCCAGGGGGGAGTTAATTCACCCCCCCACTTT.

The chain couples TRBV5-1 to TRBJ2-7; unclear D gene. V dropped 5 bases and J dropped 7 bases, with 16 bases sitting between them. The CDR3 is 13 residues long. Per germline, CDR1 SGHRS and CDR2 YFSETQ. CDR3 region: CASSPGVLREQYF. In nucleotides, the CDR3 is TGCGCCAGCAGTCCTGGAGTTTTGAGAGAGCAGTACTTC. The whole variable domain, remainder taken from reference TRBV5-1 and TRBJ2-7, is KAGVTQTPRYLIKTRGQQVTLSCSPISGHRSVSWYQQTPGQGLQFLFEYFSETQRNKGNFPGRFSGRQFSNSRSEMNVSTLELGDSALYLCASSPGVLREQYFGPGTRLTVT.